Each of the 23 T cell receptor beta chains below was sequenced from the same sample in a study of shared clonotypes between healthy human individuals (dated by TCRdb to 2019 to 2021). The method was the immunoSEQ multiplex PCR assay. The clones in this table, taken by TCRdb from immuneACCESS, are in-frame only. Not every clone is retained; where verified, under half of the shortfall comes from an unresolved V gene, and the cause of the rest is unknown. Present in this sample are a few million clones, around nine tenths of which were seen just once. Of the sample, under 0.15% falls within the top ten clones. The sequenced sample was naive CD4+ T cells sorted from blood. In the paper's terms, the cell subset or site label means: CD45RA+ positively selected. The origin of the receptors is a man aged 18 to 29 in good health.

Worth noting for this clone: This same CDR3 is encoded by further DNA sequences in the sample. The gene calls are TRBV7-2 and TRBJ2-1; 9 bases are shared with TRBD2. CDR3 length: 15 amino acids. Per the germline V gene, CDR1 is SGHTA and CDR2 is FQGNSA. V lost 3 bases to trimming and J lost 4 bases; unmatched junction nucleotides: 4. The CDR3, as DNA: TGTGCCAGCAGCTTGGGACTAGCAGTATACAATGAGCAGTTCTTC. Its translation: CASSLGLAVYNEQFF.

The chain recombines TRBV6-5 with TRBJ2-3, with D possibly being TRBD2 (6 bases). Deletions cut 2 bases from V and 0 bases from J, with 12 bases between. Germline CDR1 and CDR2: MNHEY and SVGAGI. There are 16 residues in the CDR3. This chain's CDR3 is CASSYGGAISTDTQYF. The CDR3 nucleotides are TGTGCCAGCAGTTACGGAGGGGCGATTAGCACAGATACGCAGTATTTT.

The rearrangement uses TRBV5-1 and TRBJ2-1; 8 nucleotides agree with TRBD1. This CDR3 spans 15 amino acids. With V trimmed by 1 base and J by 7 bases, 7 bases remained unmatched. Germline values: CDR1 SGHRS, CDR2 YFSETQ. DNA for the CDR3: TGCGCCAGCAGCTTGCTGGACAGGGTTAGTAATGAGCAGTTCTTC. It yields the protein CASSLLDRVSNEQFF.

V usage is TRBV27 and J usage is TRBJ2-5; either TRBD1 or TRBD2 may fit D (5 bases each). CDR1 is MNHEY and CDR2 is SMNVEV in the germline V gene (reference sequence). The V and J ends lost 5 bases and 1 base respectively, with 11 bases between them. CDR3 size: 14 residues. CDR3 loop: CASSPPGPQETQYF. CDR3 bases: TGTGCCAGCAGTCCGCCGGGACCCCAAGAGACCCAGTACTTC.

The CDR3 loop is CASRLITGTTEQYF. CDR3 coding DNA: TGTGCCAGCAGATTAATTACCGGGACAACGGAGCAGTACTTC. The rearrangement uses TRBV2 and TRBJ2-7; D perhaps matches TRBD1 (6 bases). Germline V lookup: CDR1 SNHLY, CDR2 FYNNEI. Trimming stripped 6 bases from V and 7 bases from J, with 19 bases between. There are 14 residues in the CDR3.

The chain is built from TRBV25-1 and TRBJ1-3; a weak D match, TRBD1 (6 bases). V lost 7 bases and J lost 2, with 12 bases in between. In germline, CDR1 is MGHDK, CDR2 SYGVNS. CDR3 size: 14 residues. The CDR3 DNA follows: TGTGCCAGCATCCCGACAGGCACTGGAAACACCATATATTTT. The encoded protein is CASIPTGTGNTIYF.

The chain recombines TRBV10-3 with TRBJ2-1; possible D gene TRBD2, 5 bases. The CDR3 contains 12 residues. Trimming left V 10 bases short and J 7 bases short, with 14 bases between. Germline loops: CDR1 ENHRY, CDR2 SYGVKD. The CDR3 loop is CANGVSGNEQFF. In DNA, the CDR3 is TGTGCCAATGGGGTTTCGGGGAATGAGCAGTTCTTC.

The chain carries TRBV9 and TRBJ1-6; D is possibly TRBD1 (5 bases). Germline V lookup: CDR1 SGDLS, CDR2 YYNGEE. This CDR3 spans 16 amino acids. Trimming shortened V by 0 bases and J by 6 bases, and 13 bases separated the two germline ends. The CDR3 sequence: CASSVATGGSNSPLHF. In DNA, the CDR3 is TGTGCCAGCAGCGTAGCTACCGGGGGGAGTAATTCACCCCTCCACTTT.

For the CDR3, the DNA is TGTGCCAGCAGTCAAATGCCAGGGGGCGGGTGGCAGCCCCAGCATTTT. This codes for CASSQMPGGGWQPQHF. This chain joins TRBV6-6 and TRBJ1-5, with 8 bases that match TRBD1. The J segment lost 7 bases and the V segment lost 5 bases, leaving 13 bases of the junction unmatched. The CDR3 totals 16 residues. Per the germline V gene, CDR1 is MNHNY and CDR2 is SVGAGI (reference sequence).

This clone was detected only a few times. The genes are TRBV6-1 and TRBJ1-6; the D gene is possibly TRBD1 (6 bases). V lost 2 bases and J 14 bases, leaving 19 bases between the germline ends. The germline V gene encodes CDR1 MNHNS and CDR2 SASEGT. The CDR3 is 15 residues long. The DNA for the CDR3 is TGTGCCAGCAGTGAAAGGGGGGGACAACCCATGGCCCTCCACTTT. This gives the protein CASSERGGQPMALHF.

Notes on this clone: Distinct nucleotide sequences in the sample also encode this CDR3. The chain combines TRBV6-1 with TRBJ1-1, with TRBD1 identical over 7 bases. V dropped 5 bases and J dropped 1; count of bases not matched to a gene: 4. The CDR3 spans 14 residues. Germline values: CDR1 MNHNS, CDR2 SASEGT. CDR3 sequence (DNA): TGTGCCAGCAGTTTACAGGGGACGAACACTGAAGCTTTCTTT. Amino acid sequence: CASSLQGTNTEAFF.

The genes are TRBV6-5 and TRBJ2-2, with D perhaps TRBD2 (6 bases). Germline V lookup: CDR1 MNHEY, CDR2 SVGAGI. The V end was cut by 6 bases, the J end by 4 bases, with 15 bases between. CDR3 length: 15 amino acids. The chain's CDR3 is CASSPSGVGTGELFF. The CDR3 DNA sequence: TGTGCCAGCAGCCCCTCGGGGGTGGGCACCGGGGAGCTGTTTTTT.

In this sample, this clone turned up once. V is TRBV9 and J is TRBJ1-1, with a possible D match to TRBD1 (5 bases). Germline V gene sequence: CDR1 SGDLS, CDR2 YYNGEE. The CDR3 runs to 15 residues. The V end was cut by 4 bases, the J end by 3 bases, with 16 bases between. In DNA, the CDR3 is TGTGCCAGCAGCCGAGATGTCGGGACGGACACTGAAGCTTTCTTT. It encodes CASSRDVGTDTEAFF. The whole variable domain, filled in from reference TRBV9 and TRBJ1-1, reads DSGVTQTPKHLITATGQRVTLRCSPRSGDLSVYWYQQSLDQGLQFLIQYYNGEERAKGNILERFSAQQFPDLHSELNLSSLELGDSALYFCASSRDVGTDTEAFFGQGTRLTVV.

This clone was seen a handful of times. At the DNA level, this CDR3 is encoded by other sequences in the same sample as well. V is TRBV18 and J is TRBJ2-1; a weak D match, TRBD2 (5 bases). Germline CDR1 reads KGHSH; CDR2 reads LQKENI. The CDR3 loop spans 13 amino acids. V lost 0 bases to trimming and J lost 5 bases, with 5 bases between them. Here the CDR3 DNA reads TGTGCCAGCTCACCACCCGGGGACAATGAGCAGTTCTTC. Residues: CASSPPGDNEQFF. The variable domain in full, with the rest retrieved from reference TRBV18 and TRBJ2-1, is NAGVMQNPRHLVRRRGQEARLRCSPMKGHSHVYWYRQLPEEGLKFMVYLQKENIIDESGMPKERFSAEFPKEGPSILRIQQVVRGDSAAYFCASSPPGDNEQFFGPGTRLTVL.

This chain connects TRBV11-2 to TRBJ1-2; tentative D call: TRBD1 (5 bases). The germline V gene encodes CDR1 SGHAT and CDR2 FQNNGV. The CDR3 consists of 12 residues. The V end lost 5 bases, the J end lost 14 bases, and 18 bases lay between the germline ends. CDR3 coding DNA: TGTGCCAGCAGCCCGCCGGGGCAATTCGATACCTTC. Translating it yields CASSPPGQFDTF.

The genes are TRBV6-1 and TRBJ1-1, with D possibly matching TRBD1 (5 bases). Germline V CDR1 and CDR2: MNHNS, SASEGT. The CDR3 is made up of 14 amino acids. V lost 4 bases and J 1 base, leaving 10 bases between the germline ends. This CDR3 is CASSGTTSNTEAFF. As DNA, the CDR3 is TGTGCCAGCAGTGGGACAACTTCGAACACTGAAGCTTTCTTT.

The V and J genes are TRBV2 and TRBJ2-7, with 7 bases fitting TRBD1. The germline CDR1 and CDR2 sequences are SNHLY and FYNNEI. The CDR3 spans 14 residues. V lost 2 bases and J lost 2; bases outside the gene matches: 3. The CDR3 nucleotides are TGTGCCAGCAGTGAAACGGGACAGCCCTACGAGCAGTACTTC. Its protein is CASSETGQPYEQYF.

Comments on this clone: This specimen includes other DNA sequences encoding the same CDR3. The chain combines TRBV5-6 with TRBJ2-3; D call uncertain. Germline values: CDR1 SGHDT, CDR2 YYEEEE. CDR3 length equals 11 residues. Trimming cost V 4 bases and J 5 bases, with 5 bases left between them. The CDR3 loop is CASSRGDTQYF. The CDR3 DNA reads TGTGCCAGCAGCCGCGGAGATACGCAGTATTTT. Full variable domain (missing parts from reference TRBV5-6 and TRBJ2-3): DAGVTQSPTHLIKTRGQQVTLRCSPKSGHDTVSWYQQALGQGPQFIFQYYEEEERQRGNFPDRFSGHQFPNYSSELNVNALLLGDSALYLCASSRGDTQYFGPGTRLTVL.

The chain has TRBV4-2 and TRBJ2-3; D possibly corresponds to TRBD2 (7 bases). The ends were cut back, 1 base at V and 2 bases at J, with 10 bases in the middle. The CDR3 covers 15 residues. Germline V lookup: CDR1 LGHNA, CDR2 YNFKEQ. This CDR3 is CASSQVGGVTDTQYF. The CDR3 nucleotides read TGTGCCAGCAGCCAAGTAGGGGGGGTCACAGATACGCAGTATTTT.

Of note for this clone: Different DNA sequences within this sample yield the same CDR3. The CDR3 sequence: CASSENQGTEAFF. As DNA, the CDR3 is TGCGCCAGCAGTGAGAATCAGGGTACTGAAGCTTTCTTT. The rearrangement uses TRBV10-1 and TRBJ1-1, with D possibly matching TRBD1 (5 bases). V lost 2 bases to trimming and J lost 5 bases, with 9 bases between them. The CDR3 runs to 13 residues. Germline V gives CDR1 WNHNN, CDR2 SYGVQD (reference sequence).

The chain is built from TRBV2 and TRBJ1-2; 8 nucleotides align to TRBD1. The J segment lost 3 bases and the V segment lost 7 bases, leaving 7 bases of the junction unmatched. This CDR3 is 14 amino acids long. Germline V lookup: CDR1 SNHLY, CDR2 FYNNEI. CDR3 protein: CASTRQGIDYGYTF. CDR3 nucleotides: TGTGCCAGCACCCGACAGGGGATCGACTATGGCTACACCTTC.

The chain carries TRBV19 and TRBJ2-7, with a tentative D call TRBD1 (8 bases). Germline-derived CDR1 and CDR2 are LNHDA and SQIVND (reference sequence). The CDR3 consists of 15 residues. V shed 5 bases and J shed 3 bases, with 17 bases lying between them. CDR3 coding DNA: TGTGCCAGTAGTGGGGGGGACAGGAGCCACTACGAGCAGTACTTC. It yields the protein CASSGGDRSHYEQYF.

The chain joins TRBV5-1 to TRBJ2-3; TRBD2 is a possible D gene (6 bases). The germline V and J ends were trimmed by 2 bases and 2 bases, with 15 bases remaining between them. Germline CDR1 is SGHRS and CDR2 is YFSETQ. The CDR3 contains 16 residues. This CDR3 reads CASSFGLLAYTDTQYF. DNA of the CDR3: TGCGCCAGCAGCTTCGGCCTACTAGCTTACACAGATACGCAGTATTTT.